The 2 T cell receptor beta chains below come from one sample, sequenced in a study of glioma-infiltrating T cells after dendritic cell vaccination. The protocol was immunoSEQ multiplex PCR, while the TCRdb copy is restricted to in-frame clones and leaves out a portion. This table holds about 110,000 clones, almost 90% found once. As for time point: after dendritic cell vaccination, including at tumor progression/relapse. Sequences were derived from blood, sampled after dendritic cell vaccination. The receptors were sampled from a human donor with glioblastoma.

The count of this clone is one. The chain links TRBV13 to TRBJ2-1, with D maybe TRBD2 (6 bases). V was clipped by 4 bases and J by 0 bases, with 10 bases between them. The germline CDR1 and CDR2 sequences are PRHDT and FYEKMQ (reference sequence). This CDR3 has 15 amino acids. The CDR3 DNA reads as TGTGCCAGCAGCTCGGGACTTGGCTCCTACAATGAGCAGTTCTTC. Protein sequence: CASSSGLGSYNEQFF.

This chain links TRBV10-1 with TRBJ1-5; the D gene is possibly TRBD1 (5 bases). The CDR3 contains 18 residues. The germline V gene has CDR1 WNHNN and CDR2 SYGVQD (reference sequence). The V gene lost 6 bases and the J gene lost 0 bases, with 21 bases spanning the gap. The CDR3 DNA reads as TGCGCCAGCAGGGGACTCGGGTGGGGGGAAAATAGCAATCAGCCCCAGCATTTT. Its protein is CASRGLGWGENSNQPQHF.